A single sample is the source of the 13 T cell receptor beta chains below, sequenced in a study of T cells in Graves' hyperthyroidism and ophthalmopathy. Amplification of TCR beta CDR3 regions was performed using RNA transcripts as template. HTBI primers drove first-round RT-PCR of the TCR CDR3. TCRdb used MiXCR to reprocess the multiplex PCR reads, holding one entry per CDR3 protein. Here the sample spans approximately 600,000 distinct CDR3 sequences, roughly 20% being singletons. The sequencing input was blood. The receptors shown here come from a man aged 25 to 40 with Graves' ophthalmopathy.

There are a few counts of this clonotype. The genes are TRBV6-1 and TRBJ1-5, with D hard to call. This CDR3 spans 13 amino acids. The V end was cut by 5 bases, the J end by 1 base, with 6 bases between. The germline V gene has CDR1 MNHNS and CDR2 SASEGT. CDR3 sequence (DNA): TGTGCCAGCAGTAGTCCCAGCAATCAGCCCCAGCATTTT. Amino acids: CASSSPSNQPQHF.

In its sample, this clonotype was seen a few times. The V gene is TRBV6-1, the J gene TRBJ2-3, with D tentatively TRBD1 or TRBD2 (6 bases each). The CDR3 runs 13 residues. Germline assignment: CDR1 MNHNS and CDR2 SASEGT. V was shortened by 7 bases and J by 3 bases, with 11 bases between the two germline ends. The CDR3: CASMRGVTDTQYF. CDR3 DNA: TGTGCCAGCATGAGGGGGGTAACAGATACGCAGTATTTT.

CDR3 DNA sequence: TGTGCCAGCAGTTACACCAATGGGGCCTACGAGCAGTACTTC. Translated: CASSYTNGAYEQYF. The chain uses TRBV27 and TRBJ2-7; the D is unclear. V was clipped by 4 bases and J by 2 bases, with 12 bases between them. CDR1 MNHEY and CDR2 SMNVEV come from the germline V gene (reference sequence). This CDR3 spans 14 amino acids.

The V call is TRBV29-1, the J call TRBJ2-1, with 8 nucleotides matching TRBD2. Germline V CDR1 and CDR2: SQVTM, ANQGSEA. This CDR3 region has 16 residues. The junction had 15 bases not matched to a gene; V was cut back by 8 bases and J by 3 bases. Written as DNA, the CDR3 is TGCAGCATCCTTGGGTTAGCGGGACCCGTCTACAATGAGCAGTTCTTC. It codes for CSILGLAGPVYNEQFF.

The gene calls are TRBV7-9 and TRBJ2-7; D may correspond to TRBD1 or TRBD2 (5 bases each). The CDR3 loop spans 13 amino acids. The V and J ends lost 8 bases and 0 bases respectively, with 11 bases between them. Germline CDR1 SEHNR, CDR2 FQNEAQ (reference sequence). DNA of the CDR3: TGTGCCAGCGGGACCAGCAACTCCTACGAGCAGTACTTC. Amino acids: CASGTSNSYEQYF. Looking up the rest from reference TRBV7-9 and TRBJ2-7 gives the full variable domain: DTGVSQNPRHKITKRGQNVTFRCDPISEHNRLYWYRQTLGQGPEFLTYFQNEAQLEKSRLLSDRFSAERPKGSFSTLEIQRTEQGDSAMYLCASGTSNSYEQYFGPGTRLTVT.

The sample holds a few counts of this clonotype. The rearrangement links TRBV18 to TRBJ2-1; D gene uncertain. The CDR3 length is 12 residues. Trimming cost V 4 bases and J 7 bases, with 8 bases left between them. Germline V gene lookup returns CDR1 KGHSH and CDR2 LQKENI. CDR3 sequence reads: CASSQGPNEQFF. CDR3 DNA sequence: TGTGCCAGCTCACAGGGTCCGAATGAGCAGTTCTTC.

This clonotype was counted between two and nine times. This rearrangement joins TRBV4-1 to TRBJ2-4; D call uncertain. Trimming stripped 5 bases from V and 7 bases from J, with 18 bases between. Germline loops: CDR1 MGHRA, CDR2 YSYEKL. The CDR3 sequence is 15 residues long. The CDR3 DNA is TGCGCCAGCAGCTACCAGCTCGGGCCGCCGAACATTCAGTACTTC. Amino acids: CASSYQLGPPNIQYF.

This chain connects TRBV6-1 to TRBJ2-5; weak D call: TRBD1 (5 bases). Germline-derived CDR1 and CDR2 are MNHNS and SASEGT. CDR3 length: 13 amino acids. The V gene lost 7 bases and the J gene lost 2 bases, with 11 bases spanning the gap. The CDR3 protein is CASIRTHQETQYF. DNA of the CDR3: TGTGCCAGCATTAGGACACATCAAGAGACCCAGTACTTC.

This clonotype came up a few times. The J gene is TRBJ2-7, the V gene TRBV28, with TRBD2 identical over 11 bases. Germline CDR1 and CDR2: MDHEN and SYDVKM. V dropped 6 bases and J dropped 3; count of bases not matched to a gene: 10. The CDR3 extends over 16 amino acids. The CDR3 here is CASRTHSGRGGYEQYF. DNA for the CDR3: TGTGCCAGCAGGACCCATAGCGGGAGGGGGGGCTACGAGCAGTACTTC.

There are a few counts of this clonotype. The V gene is TRBV10-3, the J gene TRBJ2-7, with 14 bases that match TRBD2. Germline-derived CDR1 and CDR2 are ENHRY and SYGVKD. After removal of 7 bases from V and 6 bases from J, the junction contained 11 bases not matched to a gene. The CDR3 loop spans 16 amino acids. CDR3 in amino acids: CAIKGGLAGVTVEQYF. The CDR3 bases are TGTGCCATCAAGGGGGGACTAGCGGGAGTCACTGTCGAGCAGTACTTC.

The chain couples TRBV28 to TRBJ2-7; a possible D gene is TRBD2 (5 bases). Germline CDR1 reads MDHEN; CDR2 reads SYDVKM. The CDR3 consists of 13 residues. Trimming removed 3 bases from V and 5 bases from J, with 11 bases in between. This chain's CDR3 is CASSFSPGNEQYF. CDR3 in DNA: TGTGCCAGCAGTTTTTCCCCGGGGAACGAGCAGTACTTC.

This rearrangement joins TRBV19 to TRBJ1-1; D call uncertain. Germline values: CDR1 LNHDA, CDR2 SQIVND (reference sequence). CDR3 length: 14 residues. Trimming took 3 bases from V and 4 from J, leaving 12 bases between them. The CDR3 is CASSMKGSVTEAFF. The CDR3 nucleotides are TGTGCCAGTAGTATGAAGGGTTCGGTCACTGAAGCTTTCTTT.

This clonotype was detected a few times. The chain combines TRBV30 with TRBJ2-3, with D possibly being TRBD2 (6 bases). Germline CDR1 GTSNPN, CDR2 SVGIG (reference sequence). CDR3 size: 14 residues. The V and J ends lost 3 bases and 4 bases respectively, with 14 bases between them. The CDR3 region has the DNA TGTGCCTGGAGGAAAGTACTAGCCCCAGATACGCAGTATTTT. As protein: CAWRKVLAPDTQYF.